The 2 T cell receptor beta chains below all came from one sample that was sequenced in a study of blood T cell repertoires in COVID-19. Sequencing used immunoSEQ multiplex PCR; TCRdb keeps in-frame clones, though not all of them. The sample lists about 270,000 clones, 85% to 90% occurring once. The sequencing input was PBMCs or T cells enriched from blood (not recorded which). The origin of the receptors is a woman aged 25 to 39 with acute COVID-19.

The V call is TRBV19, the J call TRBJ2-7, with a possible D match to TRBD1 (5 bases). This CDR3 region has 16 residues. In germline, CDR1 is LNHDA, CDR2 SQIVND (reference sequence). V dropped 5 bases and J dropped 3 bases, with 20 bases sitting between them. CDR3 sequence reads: CASSLTGDPAGYEQYF. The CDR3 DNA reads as TGTGCCAGTAGTTTAACAGGAGATCCAGCCGGCTACGAGCAGTACTTC.

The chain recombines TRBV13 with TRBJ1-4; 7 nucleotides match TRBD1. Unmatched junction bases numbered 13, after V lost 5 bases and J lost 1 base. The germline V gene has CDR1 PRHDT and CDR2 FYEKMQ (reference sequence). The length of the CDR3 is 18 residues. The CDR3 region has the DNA TGTGCCAGCAGCCTAAAGGGACAGTGGGACGAAACTAATGAAAAACTGTTTTTT. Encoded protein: CASSLKGQWDETNEKLFF.